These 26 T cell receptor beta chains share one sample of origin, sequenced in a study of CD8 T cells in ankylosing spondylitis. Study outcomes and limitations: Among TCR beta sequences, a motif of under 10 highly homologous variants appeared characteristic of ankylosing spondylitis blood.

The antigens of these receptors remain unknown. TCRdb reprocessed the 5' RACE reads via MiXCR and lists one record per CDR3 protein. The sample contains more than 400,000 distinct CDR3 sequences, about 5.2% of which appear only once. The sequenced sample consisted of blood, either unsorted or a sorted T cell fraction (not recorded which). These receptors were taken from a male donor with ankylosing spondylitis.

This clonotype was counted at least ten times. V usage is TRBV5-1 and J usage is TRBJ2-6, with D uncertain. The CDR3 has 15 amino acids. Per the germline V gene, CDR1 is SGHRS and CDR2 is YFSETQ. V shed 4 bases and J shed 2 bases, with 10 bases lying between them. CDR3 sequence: CASSPSSPGANVLTF. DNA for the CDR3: TGCGCCAGCAGCCCGTCCTCTCCTGGGGCCAACGTCCTGACTTTC.

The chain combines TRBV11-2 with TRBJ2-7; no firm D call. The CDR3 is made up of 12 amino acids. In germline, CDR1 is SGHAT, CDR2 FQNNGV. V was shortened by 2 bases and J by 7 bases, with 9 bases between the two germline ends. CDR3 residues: CASSLSLGEQYF. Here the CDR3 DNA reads TGTGCCAGCAGCTTATCATTGGGAGAGCAGTACTTC.

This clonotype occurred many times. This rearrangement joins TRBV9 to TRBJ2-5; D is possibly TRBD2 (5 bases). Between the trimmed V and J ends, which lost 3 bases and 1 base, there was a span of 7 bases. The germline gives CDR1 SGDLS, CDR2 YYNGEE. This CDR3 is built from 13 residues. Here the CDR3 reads CASSAEGQETQYF. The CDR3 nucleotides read TGTGCCAGCAGCGCCGAGGGCCAAGAGACCCAGTACTTC.

The CDR3: CASSYPSPQHVRQFF. Here the CDR3 DNA reads TGTGCCAGCAGTTACCCGAGCCCCCAACACGTTCGTCAGTTCTTC. V is TRBV6-5 and J is TRBJ2-1, with D unclear. Germline V gene sequence: CDR1 MNHEY, CDR2 SVGAGI. The CDR3 is 15 amino acids. The V end lost 2 bases, the J end lost 13 bases, and 21 bases lay between the germline ends.

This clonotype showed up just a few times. CDR3 coding DNA: TGTGCCAGCAGTTCGAGGATTACAGGGCGAAAGAACACTGAAGCTTTCTTT. Protein product: CASSSRITGRKNTEAFF. The chain combines TRBV6-5 with TRBJ1-1; D might be TRBD1 (6 bases). This CDR3 comprises 17 residues. From germline, CDR1 is MNHEY and CDR2 SVGAGI. V lost 4 bases and J lost 1, with 19 bases in between.

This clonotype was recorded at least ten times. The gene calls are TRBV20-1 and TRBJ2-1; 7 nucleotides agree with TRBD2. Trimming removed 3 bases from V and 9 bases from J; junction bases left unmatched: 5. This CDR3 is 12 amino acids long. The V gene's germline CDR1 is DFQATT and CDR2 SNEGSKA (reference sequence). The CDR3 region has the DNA TGCAGTGCTAGGTCGGGAGGTTTTGAGCAGTTCTTC. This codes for CSARSGGFEQFF.

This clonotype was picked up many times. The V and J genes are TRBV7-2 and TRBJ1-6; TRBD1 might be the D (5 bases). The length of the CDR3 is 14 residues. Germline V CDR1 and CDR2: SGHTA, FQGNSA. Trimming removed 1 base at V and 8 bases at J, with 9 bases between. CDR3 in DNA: TGTGCCAGCAGCTTAGGGTGGGGGGATTCACCCCTCCACTTT. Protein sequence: CASSLGWGDSPLHF.

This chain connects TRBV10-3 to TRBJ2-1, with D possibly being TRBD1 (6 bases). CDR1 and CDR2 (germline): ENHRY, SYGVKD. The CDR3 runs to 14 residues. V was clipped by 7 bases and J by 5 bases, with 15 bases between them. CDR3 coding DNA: TGTGCCATCATGGACAGTATCGTCAACAATGAGCAGTTCTTC. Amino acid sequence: CAIMDSIVNNEQFF.

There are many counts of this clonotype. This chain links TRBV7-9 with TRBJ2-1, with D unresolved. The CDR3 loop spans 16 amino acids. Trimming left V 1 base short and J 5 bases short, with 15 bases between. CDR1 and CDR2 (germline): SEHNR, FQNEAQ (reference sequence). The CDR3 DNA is TGTGCCAGCAGCTTAGGGGTACCACAGAACGACAATGAGCAGTTCTTC. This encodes CASSLGVPQNDNEQFF.

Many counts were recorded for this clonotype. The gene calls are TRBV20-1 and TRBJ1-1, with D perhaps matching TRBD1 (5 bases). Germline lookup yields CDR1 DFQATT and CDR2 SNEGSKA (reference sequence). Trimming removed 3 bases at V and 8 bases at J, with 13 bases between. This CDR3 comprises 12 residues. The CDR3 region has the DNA TGCAGTGCTAGCCCCTGGCAGGGCGAAGCTTTCTTT. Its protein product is CSASPWQGEAFF.

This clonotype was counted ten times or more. The DNA of the CDR3 is TGCAGTGCTAGAGCCCTACAGGGCTCGAACACTGAAGCTTTCTTT. Translating gives CSARALQGSNTEAFF. The chain is built from TRBV20-1 and TRBJ1-1; possible D gene TRBD1, 6 bases. Trimming left V 1 base short and J 1 base short, with 13 bases between. The germline V gene has CDR1 DFQATT and CDR2 SNEGSKA (reference sequence). This CDR3 is 15 amino acids long.

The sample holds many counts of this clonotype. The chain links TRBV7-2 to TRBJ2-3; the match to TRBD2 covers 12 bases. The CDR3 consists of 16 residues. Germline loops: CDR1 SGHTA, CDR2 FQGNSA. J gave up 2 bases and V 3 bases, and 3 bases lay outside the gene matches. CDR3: CASSFRTSGITDTQYF. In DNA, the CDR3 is TGTGCCAGCAGCTTCCGGACTAGCGGGATCACAGATACGCAGTATTTT. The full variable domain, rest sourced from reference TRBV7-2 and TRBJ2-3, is GAGVSQSPSNKVTEKGKDVELRCDPISGHTALYWYRQSLGQGLEFLIYFQGNSAPDKSGLPSDRFSAERTGGSVSTLTIQRTQQEDSAVYLCASSFRTSGITDTQYFGPGTRLTVL.

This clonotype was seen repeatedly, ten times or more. This CDR3 reads CASGQSISPLHF. CDR3 bases: TGTGCCAGTGGACAATCAATTTCACCCCTCCACTTT. The chain recombines TRBV6-2 or TRBV6-3 with TRBJ1-6, with a weak D call TRBD1 (5 bases). Germline V lookup: CDR1 MNHEY, CDR2 SVGEGT. The CDR3 is made up of 12 amino acids. V shed 9 bases and J shed 9 bases, with 12 bases lying between them.

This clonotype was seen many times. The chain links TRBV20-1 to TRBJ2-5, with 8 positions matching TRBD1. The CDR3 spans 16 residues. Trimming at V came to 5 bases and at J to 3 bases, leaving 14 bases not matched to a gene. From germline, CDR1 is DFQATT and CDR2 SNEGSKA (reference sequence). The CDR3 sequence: CSAPPSDRGMKETQYF. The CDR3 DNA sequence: TGCAGTGCTCCCCCTAGCGACAGGGGTATGAAAGAGACCCAGTACTTC.

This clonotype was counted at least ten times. In DNA form, the CDR3 reads TGTGCCAGCAGCCTTATGGGACAGGGGGCTTACGAGCAGTACTTC. Translating gives CASSLMGQGAYEQYF. This chain links TRBV7-2 with TRBJ2-7, with TRBD1 matching 12 bases. There are 15 residues in the CDR3. V lost 5 bases, J lost 4 bases, and 6 bases stayed unmatched. Germline assignment: CDR1 SGHTA and CDR2 FQGNSA. Drawing the rest from reference TRBV7-2 and TRBJ2-7, the complete variable domain is GAGVSQSPSNKVTEKGKDVELRCDPISGHTALYWYRQSLGQGLEFLIYFQGNSAPDKSGLPSDRFSAERTGGSVSTLTIQRTQQEDSAVYLCASSLMGQGAYEQYFGPGTRLTVT.

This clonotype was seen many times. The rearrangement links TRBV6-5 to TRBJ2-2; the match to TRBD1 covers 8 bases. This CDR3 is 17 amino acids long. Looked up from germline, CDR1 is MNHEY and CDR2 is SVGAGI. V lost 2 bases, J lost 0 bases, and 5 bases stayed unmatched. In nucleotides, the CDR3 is TGTGCCAGCAGTTACGGGGCAGGGGGCGCGAACACCGGGGAGCTGTTTTTT. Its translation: CASSYGAGGANTGELFF.

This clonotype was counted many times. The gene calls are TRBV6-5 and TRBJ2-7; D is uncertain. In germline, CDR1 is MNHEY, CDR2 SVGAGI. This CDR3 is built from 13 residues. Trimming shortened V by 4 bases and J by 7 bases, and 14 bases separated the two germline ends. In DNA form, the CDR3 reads TGTGCCAGCAGTTCCAGGACCGACGGGGAGCAGTACTTC. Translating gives CASSSRTDGEQYF.

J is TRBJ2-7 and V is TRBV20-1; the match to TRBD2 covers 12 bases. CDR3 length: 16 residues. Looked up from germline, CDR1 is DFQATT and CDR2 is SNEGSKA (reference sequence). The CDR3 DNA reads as TGCTGCGCTACTAGACTAGCGGGGGACCCAGGGTACGAGCAGTACTTC. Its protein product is CCATRLAGDPGYEQYF.

The CDR3 DNA reads TGCGCCAGCAGCTTGGACGTGAACGAGCAGTACTTC. Translation gives CASSLDVNEQYF. J is TRBJ2-7 and V is TRBV5-1, with D hard to call. The CDR3 is made up of 12 amino acids. The germline V gene encodes CDR1 SGHRS and CDR2 YFSETQ. V was trimmed by 0 bases and J by 5 bases, leaving 6 bases between them.

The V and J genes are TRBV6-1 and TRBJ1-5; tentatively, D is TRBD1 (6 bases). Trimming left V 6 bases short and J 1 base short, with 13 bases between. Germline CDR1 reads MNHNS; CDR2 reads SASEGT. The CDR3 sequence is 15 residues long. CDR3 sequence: CASRAGTRSNQPQHF. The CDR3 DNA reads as TGTGCCAGCAGGGCCGGGACAAGGAGCAATCAGCCCCAGCATTTT.

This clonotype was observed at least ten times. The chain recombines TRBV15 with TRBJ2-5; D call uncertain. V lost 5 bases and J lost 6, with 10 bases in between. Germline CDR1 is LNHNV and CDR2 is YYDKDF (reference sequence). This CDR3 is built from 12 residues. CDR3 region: CATSPPGQTQYF. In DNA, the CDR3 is TGTGCCACCAGCCCACCCGGACAGACCCAGTACTTC.

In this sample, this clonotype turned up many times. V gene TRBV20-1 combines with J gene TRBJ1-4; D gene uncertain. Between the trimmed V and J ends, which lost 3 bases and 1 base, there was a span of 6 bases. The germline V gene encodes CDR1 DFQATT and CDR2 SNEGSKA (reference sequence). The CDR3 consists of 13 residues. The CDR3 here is CSASPGTNEKLFF. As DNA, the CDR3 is TGCAGTGCTAGCCCCGGAACTAATGAAAAACTGTTTTTT.

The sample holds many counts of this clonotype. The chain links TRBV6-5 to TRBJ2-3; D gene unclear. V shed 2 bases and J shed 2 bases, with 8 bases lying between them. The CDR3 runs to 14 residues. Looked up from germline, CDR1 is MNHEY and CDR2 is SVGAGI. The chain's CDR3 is CASSYGRFTDTQYF. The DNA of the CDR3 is TGTGCCAGCAGTTACGGCCGGTTCACAGATACGCAGTATTTT.

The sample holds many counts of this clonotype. The CDR3 loop reads CASKTGTGGGVGQYF. In nucleotides, the CDR3 is TGCGCCAGCAAGACCGGGACAGGCGGTGGTGTTGGGCAGTACTTC. The J gene is TRBJ2-7, the V gene TRBV5-1, with 8 bases fitting TRBD1. Germline V lookup: CDR1 SGHRS, CDR2 YFSETQ. After removal of 6 bases from V and 9 bases from J, the junction contained 17 bases not matched to a gene. The CDR3 has 15 residues.

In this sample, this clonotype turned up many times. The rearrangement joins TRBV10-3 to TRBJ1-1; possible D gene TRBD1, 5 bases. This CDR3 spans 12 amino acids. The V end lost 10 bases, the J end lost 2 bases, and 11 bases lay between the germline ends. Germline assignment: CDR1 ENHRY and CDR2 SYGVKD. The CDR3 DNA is TGTGCCACCACGGGGGGTAACACTGAAGCTTTCTTT. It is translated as CATTGGNTEAFF.

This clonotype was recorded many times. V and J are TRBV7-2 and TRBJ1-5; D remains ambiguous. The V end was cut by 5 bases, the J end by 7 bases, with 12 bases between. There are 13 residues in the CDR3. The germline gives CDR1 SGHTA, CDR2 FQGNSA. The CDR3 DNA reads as TGTGCCAGCAGCGGGCAGTACGACCAGCCCCAGCATTTT. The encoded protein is CASSGQYDQPQHF.